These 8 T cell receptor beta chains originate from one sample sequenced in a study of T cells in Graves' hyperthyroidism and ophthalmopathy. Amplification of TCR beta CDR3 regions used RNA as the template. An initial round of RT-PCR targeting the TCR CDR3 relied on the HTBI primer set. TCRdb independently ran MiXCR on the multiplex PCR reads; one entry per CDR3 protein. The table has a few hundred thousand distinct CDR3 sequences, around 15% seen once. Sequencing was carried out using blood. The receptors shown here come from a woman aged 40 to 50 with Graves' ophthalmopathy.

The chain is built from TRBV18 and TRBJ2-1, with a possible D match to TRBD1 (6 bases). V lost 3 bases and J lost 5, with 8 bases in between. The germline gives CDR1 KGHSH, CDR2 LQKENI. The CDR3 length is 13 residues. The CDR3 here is CASSPWTDNEQFF. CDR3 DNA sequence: TGTGCCAGCTCACCCTGGACAGACAATGAGCAGTTCTTC.

In DNA, the CDR3 is TGTGCCAGCTCACCGCCGGGACTAGGGTACCAAGAGACCCAGTACTTC. Translated, it gives CASSPPGLGYQETQYF. V usage is TRBV18 and J usage is TRBJ2-5; 8 positions match TRBD2. V was clipped by 3 bases and J by 0 bases; unmatched bases: 6. CDR3 length: 16 amino acids. Germline CDR1 KGHSH, CDR2 LQKENI.

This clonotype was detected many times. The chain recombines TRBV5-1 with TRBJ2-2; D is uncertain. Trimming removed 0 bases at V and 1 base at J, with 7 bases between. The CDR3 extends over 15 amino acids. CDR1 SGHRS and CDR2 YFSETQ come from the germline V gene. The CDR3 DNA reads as TGCGCCAGCAGCTTGGGACTCATGAACACCGGGGAGCTGTTTTTT. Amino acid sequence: CASSLGLMNTGELFF.

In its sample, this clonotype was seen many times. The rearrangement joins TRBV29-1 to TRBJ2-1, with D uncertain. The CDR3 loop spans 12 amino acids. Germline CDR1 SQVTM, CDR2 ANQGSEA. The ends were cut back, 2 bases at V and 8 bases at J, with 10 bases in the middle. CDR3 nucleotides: TGCAGCGTTGAACATAACTCTCATGAGCAGTTCTTC. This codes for CSVEHNSHEQFF.

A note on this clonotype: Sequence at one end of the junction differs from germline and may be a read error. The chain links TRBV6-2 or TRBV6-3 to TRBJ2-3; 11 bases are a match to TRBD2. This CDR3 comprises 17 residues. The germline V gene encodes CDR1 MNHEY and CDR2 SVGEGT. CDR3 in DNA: TGTGCCAGCAATTACACCGGGACTAGCGGCTACACAGATACGCAGTATTTT. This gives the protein CASNYTGTSGYTDTQYF.

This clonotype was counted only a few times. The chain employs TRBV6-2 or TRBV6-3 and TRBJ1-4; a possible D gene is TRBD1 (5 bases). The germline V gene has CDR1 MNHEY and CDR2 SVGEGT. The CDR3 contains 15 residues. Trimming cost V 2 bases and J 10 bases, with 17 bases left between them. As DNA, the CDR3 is TGTGCCAGCAGTTACGCCGGGACGCGGCAGGGAAAACTGTTTTTT. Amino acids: CASSYAGTRQGKLFF.

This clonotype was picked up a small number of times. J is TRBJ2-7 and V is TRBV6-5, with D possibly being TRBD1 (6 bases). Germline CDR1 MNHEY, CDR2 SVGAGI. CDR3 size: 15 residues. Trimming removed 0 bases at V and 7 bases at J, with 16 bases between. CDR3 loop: CASSYSGDILGEQYF. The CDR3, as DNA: TGTGCCAGCAGTTACTCGGGGGACATTCTCGGGGAGCAGTACTTC.

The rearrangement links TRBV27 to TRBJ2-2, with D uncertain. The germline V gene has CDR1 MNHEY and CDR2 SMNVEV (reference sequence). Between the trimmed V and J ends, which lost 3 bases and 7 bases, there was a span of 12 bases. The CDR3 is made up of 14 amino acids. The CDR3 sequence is CASSFRPKGGELFF. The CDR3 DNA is TGTGCCAGCAGTTTTCGCCCTAAGGGCGGGGAGCTGTTTTTT.